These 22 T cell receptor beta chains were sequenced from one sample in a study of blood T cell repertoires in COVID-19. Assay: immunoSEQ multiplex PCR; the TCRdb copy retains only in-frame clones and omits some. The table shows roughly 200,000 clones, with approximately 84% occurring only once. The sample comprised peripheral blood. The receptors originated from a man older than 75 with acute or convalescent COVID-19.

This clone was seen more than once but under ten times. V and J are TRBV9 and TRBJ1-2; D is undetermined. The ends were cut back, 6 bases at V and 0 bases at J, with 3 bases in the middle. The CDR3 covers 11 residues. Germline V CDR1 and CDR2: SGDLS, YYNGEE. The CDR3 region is CASTSNYGYTF. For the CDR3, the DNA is TGTGCCAGCACCTCTAACTATGGCTACACCTTC.

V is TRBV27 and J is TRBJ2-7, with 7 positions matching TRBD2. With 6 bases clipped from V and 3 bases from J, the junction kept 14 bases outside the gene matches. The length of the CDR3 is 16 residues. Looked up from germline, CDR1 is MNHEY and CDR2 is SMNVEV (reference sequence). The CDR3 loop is CASSPLPGPGGYEQYF. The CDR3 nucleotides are TGTGCCAGCAGCCCCCTGCCGGGCCCGGGGGGCTACGAGCAGTACTTC.

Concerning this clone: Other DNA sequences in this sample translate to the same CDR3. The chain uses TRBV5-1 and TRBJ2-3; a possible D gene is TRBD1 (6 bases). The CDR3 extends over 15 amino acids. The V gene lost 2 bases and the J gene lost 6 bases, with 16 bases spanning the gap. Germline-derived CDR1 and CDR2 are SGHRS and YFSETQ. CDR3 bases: TGCGCCAGCAGCTTAGGCCTAGCAGGGGTCGATACGCAGTATTTT. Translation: CASSLGLAGVDTQYF.

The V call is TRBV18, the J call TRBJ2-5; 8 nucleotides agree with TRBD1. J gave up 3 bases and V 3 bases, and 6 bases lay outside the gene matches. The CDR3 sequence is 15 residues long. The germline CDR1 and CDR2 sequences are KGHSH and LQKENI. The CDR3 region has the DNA TGTGCCAGCTCACCCCCAGGGGGCGCCGAAGAGACCCAGTACTTC. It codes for CASSPPGGAEETQYF.

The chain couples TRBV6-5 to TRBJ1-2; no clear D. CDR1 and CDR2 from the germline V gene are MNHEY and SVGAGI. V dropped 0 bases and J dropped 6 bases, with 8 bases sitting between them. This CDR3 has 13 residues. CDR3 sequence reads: CASSYSGSNGYTF. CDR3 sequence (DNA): TGTGCCAGCAGTTACTCAGGGAGTAATGGCTACACCTTC.

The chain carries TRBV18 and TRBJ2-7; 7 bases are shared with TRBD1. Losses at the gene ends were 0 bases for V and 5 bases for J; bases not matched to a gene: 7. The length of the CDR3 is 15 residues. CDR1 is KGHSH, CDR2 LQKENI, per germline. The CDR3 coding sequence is TGTGCCAGCTCACCACCGAATAGGGGGCGAAACGAGCAGTACGTC. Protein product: CASSPPNRGRNEQYV.

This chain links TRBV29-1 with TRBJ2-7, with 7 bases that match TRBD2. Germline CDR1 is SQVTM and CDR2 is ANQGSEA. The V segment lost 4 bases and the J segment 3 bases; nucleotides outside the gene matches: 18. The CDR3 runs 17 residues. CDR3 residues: CSVAEFRSSGTLYEQYF. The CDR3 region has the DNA TGCAGCGTTGCCGAATTTCGGTCAAGCGGGACCCTCTACGAGCAGTACTTC.

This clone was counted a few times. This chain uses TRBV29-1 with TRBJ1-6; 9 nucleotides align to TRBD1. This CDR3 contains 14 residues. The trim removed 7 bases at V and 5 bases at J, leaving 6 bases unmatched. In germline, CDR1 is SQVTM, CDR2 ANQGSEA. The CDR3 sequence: CSAGDRENNSPLHF. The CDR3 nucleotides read TGCAGCGCCGGGGACAGGGAGAATAATTCACCCCTCCACTTT. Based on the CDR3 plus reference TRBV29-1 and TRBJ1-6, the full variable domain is SAVISQKPSRDICQRGTSLTIQCQVDSQVTMMFWYRQQPGQSLTLIATANQGSEATYESGFVIDKFPISRPNLTFSTLTVSNMSPEDSSIYLCSAGDRENNSPLHFGNGTRLTVT.

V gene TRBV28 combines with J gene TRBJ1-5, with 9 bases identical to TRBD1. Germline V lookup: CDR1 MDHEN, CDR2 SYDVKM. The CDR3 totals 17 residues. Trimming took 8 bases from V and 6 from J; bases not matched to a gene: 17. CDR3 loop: CASHYLPGQGSGQPQHF. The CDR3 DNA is TGTGCCAGCCACTATCTCCCCGGACAGGGGTCTGGTCAGCCCCAGCATTTT.

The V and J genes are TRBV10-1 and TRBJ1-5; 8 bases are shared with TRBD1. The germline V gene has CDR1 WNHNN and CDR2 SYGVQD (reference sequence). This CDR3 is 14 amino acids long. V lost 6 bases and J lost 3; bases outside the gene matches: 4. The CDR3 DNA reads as TGCGCCAGCAGAGCGGGACAGGACAATCAGCCCCAGCATTTT. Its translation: CASRAGQDNQPQHF.

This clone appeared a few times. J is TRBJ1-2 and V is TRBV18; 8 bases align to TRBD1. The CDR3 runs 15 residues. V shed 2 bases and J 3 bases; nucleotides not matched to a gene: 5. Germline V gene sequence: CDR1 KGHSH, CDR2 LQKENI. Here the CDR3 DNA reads TGTGCCAGCTCACCATCCCCACAGGGGGACTATGGCTACACCTTC. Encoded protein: CASSPSPQGDYGYTF. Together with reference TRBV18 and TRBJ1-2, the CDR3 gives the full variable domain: NAGVMQNPRHLVRRRGQEARLRCSPMKGHSHVYWYRQLPEEGLKFMVYLQKENIIDESGMPKERFSAEFPKEGPSILRIQQVVRGDSAAYFCASSPSPQGDYGYTFGSGTRLTVV.

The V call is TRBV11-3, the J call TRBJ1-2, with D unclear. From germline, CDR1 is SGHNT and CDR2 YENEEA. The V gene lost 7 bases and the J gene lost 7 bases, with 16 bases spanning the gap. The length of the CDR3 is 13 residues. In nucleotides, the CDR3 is TGTGCCAGCACGAGCGACCACCTATCTGGCTACACCTTC. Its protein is CASTSDHLSGYTF.

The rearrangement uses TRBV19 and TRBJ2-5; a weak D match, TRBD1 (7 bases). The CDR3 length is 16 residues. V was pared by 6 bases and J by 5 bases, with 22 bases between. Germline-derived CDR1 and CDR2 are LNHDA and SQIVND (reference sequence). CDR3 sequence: CASSSSTGAGGETQYF. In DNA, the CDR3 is TGTGCCAGTAGCAGTTCCACAGGGGCAGGGGGGGAGACCCAGTACTTC.

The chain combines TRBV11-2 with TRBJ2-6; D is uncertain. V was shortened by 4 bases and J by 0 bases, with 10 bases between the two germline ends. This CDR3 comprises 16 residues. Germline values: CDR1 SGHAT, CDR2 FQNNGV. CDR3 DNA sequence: TGTGCCAGCAGCTCCCAGGTTGCCTCTGGGGCCAACGTCCTGACTTTC. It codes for CASSSQVASGANVLTF. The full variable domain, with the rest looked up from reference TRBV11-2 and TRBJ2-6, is EAGVAQSPRYKIIEKRQSVAFWCNPISGHATLYWYQQILGQGPKLLIQFQNNGVVDDSQLPKDRFSAERLKGVDSTLKIQPAKLEDSAVYLCASSSQVASGANVLTFGAGSRLTVL.

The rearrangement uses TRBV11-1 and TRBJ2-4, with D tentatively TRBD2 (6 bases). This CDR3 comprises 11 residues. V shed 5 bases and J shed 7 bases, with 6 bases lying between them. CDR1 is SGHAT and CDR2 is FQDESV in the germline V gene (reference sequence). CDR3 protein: CASSRGNIQYF. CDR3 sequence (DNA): TGTGCCAGCAGCCGGGGGAACATTCAGTACTTC.

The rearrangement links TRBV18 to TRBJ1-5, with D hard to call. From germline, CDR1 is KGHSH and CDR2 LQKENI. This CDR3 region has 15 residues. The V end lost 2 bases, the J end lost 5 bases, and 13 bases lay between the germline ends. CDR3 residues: CASSPADFRDQPQHF. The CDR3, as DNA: TGTGCCAGCTCACCAGCCGATTTTCGGGATCAGCCCCAGCATTTT. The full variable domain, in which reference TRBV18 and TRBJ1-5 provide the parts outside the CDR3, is NAGVMQNPRHLVRRRGQEARLRCSPMKGHSHVYWYRQLPEEGLKFMVYLQKENIIDESGMPKERFSAEFPKEGPSILRIQQVVRGDSAAYFCASSPADFRDQPQHFGDGTRLSIL.

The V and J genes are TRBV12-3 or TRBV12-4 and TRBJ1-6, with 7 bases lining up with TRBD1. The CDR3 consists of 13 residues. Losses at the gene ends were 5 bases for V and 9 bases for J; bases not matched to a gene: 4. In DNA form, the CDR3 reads TGTGCCAGCAGTCGGACAGGAGGTTCACCCCTCCACTTT. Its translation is CASSRTGGSPLHF.

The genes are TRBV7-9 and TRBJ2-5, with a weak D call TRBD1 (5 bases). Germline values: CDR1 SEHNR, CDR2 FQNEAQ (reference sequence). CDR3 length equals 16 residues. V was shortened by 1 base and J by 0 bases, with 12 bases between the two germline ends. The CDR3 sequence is CASSLVVGANQETQYF. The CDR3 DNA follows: TGTGCCAGCAGCTTAGTAGTTGGGGCCAACCAAGAGACCCAGTACTTC.

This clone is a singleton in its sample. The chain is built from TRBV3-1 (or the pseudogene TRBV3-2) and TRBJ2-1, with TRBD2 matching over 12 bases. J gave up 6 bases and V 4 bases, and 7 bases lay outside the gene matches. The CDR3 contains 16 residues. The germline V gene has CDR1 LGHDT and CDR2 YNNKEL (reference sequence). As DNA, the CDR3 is TGTGCCAGCAGCCTTATTTGGACTAGCGGGACCAATGAGCAGTTCTTC. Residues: CASSLIWTSGTNEQFF.

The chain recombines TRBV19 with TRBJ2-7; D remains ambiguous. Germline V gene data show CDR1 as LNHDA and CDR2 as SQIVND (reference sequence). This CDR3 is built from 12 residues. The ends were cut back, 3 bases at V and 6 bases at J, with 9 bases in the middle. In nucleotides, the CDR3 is TGTGCCAGTAGTATTGAGCCGTCCGAGCAGTACGTC. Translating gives CASSIEPSEQYV.

For the CDR3, the DNA is TGCGCCAGCAGCTTGGCCGGGACAGGGGGACAAGAGACCCAGTACTTC. Protein product: CASSLAGTGGQETQYF. The gene calls are TRBV5-1 and TRBJ2-5; 11 nucleotides match TRBD1. With V trimmed by 0 bases and J by 2 bases, 3 bases remained unmatched. CDR3 length: 16 residues. CDR1 SGHRS and CDR2 YFSETQ come from the germline V gene.

The CDR3 sequence: CASGRERSYEQYF. In nucleotides, the CDR3 is TGTGCCAGTGGCAGGGAACGCTCCTACGAGCAGTACTTC. The V gene is TRBV6-6, the J gene TRBJ2-7, with D maybe TRBD1 (5 bases). Between the trimmed V and J ends, which lost 9 bases and 0 bases, there was a span of 12 bases. This CDR3 comprises 13 residues. CDR1 is MNHNY, CDR2 SVGAGI, per germline (reference sequence).